This is a list of T cell receptor beta chains from one sample in a study of blood T cells in healthy people across ages. TCRdb reprocessed the 5' RACE reads with MiXCR, giving one entry per CDR3 protein. The sample has about 640,000 distinct CDR3 sequences; around 43% are singletons. Sequencing used blood. The source is a man older than 75 in good health. The CDR3 runs from the conserved cysteine through the conserved F or W. The D gene is left open where the match is weak. Clone size is stated in some rows and not others, as once, few, many or a class when expanded.

- TRBJ1-2 TRBV12-3/TRBV12-4 few TGTGCCAGCATCTCAGGAGGAAGTAGCTACACCTTC CASISGGSSYTF
- TRBJ2-1 TRBV6-1 few TGTGCCAGCGGATGGGTCCCTACGCCGAGCTCCTACAATGAGCAGTTCTTC CASGWVPTPSSYNEQFF
- TRBJ1-2 TRBV2 - TGTGCCAGCAGTGAAAGGGCAGGGACCCATGGCTACACCTTC CASSERAGTHGYTF
- TRBJ2-5 TRBV5-1 - TGCGCCAGCAGCTCGGGAGACAGACTCCAAGAGACCCAGTACTTC CASSSGDRLQETQYF
- TRBJ2-7 TRBV5-4 few TGTGCCAGCAGCCCCGAACGGGGGCGCATCGACGAGCAGTACTTC CASSPERGRIDEQYF
- TRBJ1-5 TRBV2 - TGTGCCAGCAGAGGGGGGAGGGACTATCAGCCCCAGCATTTT CASRGGRDYQPQHF
TRBD2 TRBJ2-3 TRBV20-1 - TGCAGTGCCCCCCAACTAGCGGGGCTCACAGATACGCAGTATTTT CSAPQLAGLTDTQYF
- TRBJ2-1 TRBV27 few TGTGCCAGCAGTTTAGGGGCTTCCTACAATGAGCAGTTCTTC CASSLGASYNEQFF
- TRBJ1-1 TRBV6-2/TRBV6-3 few TGTGCCAGCATATGGGAGGGTGGCACTGAAGCTTTCTTT CASIWEGGTEAFF
- TRBJ2-1 TRBV6-2/TRBV6-3 few TGTGCCAGCAGTCAGGGAGGGGGAATCTACAATGAGCAGTTCTTC CASSQGGGIYNEQFF
- TRBJ2-7 TRBV20-1 few TGCAGTGCTAGACCCGTCGGCCGCTCCTACGAGCAGTACTTC CSARPVGRSYEQYF
TRBD2 TRBJ2-5 TRBV6-5 - TGTGCCAGCAGTTACTCAGCGGGGGAGGTCTACAATGAGCAGTACTTC CASSYSAGEVYNEQYF
- TRBJ1-1 TRBV7-9 - TGTGCCAGCAGCTTAGAGGTCTCGAACACTGAAGCTTTCTTT CASSLEVSNTEAFF
- TRBJ2-7 TRBV21-1 few TGTGCCAGCAGCAGCGCCCTACAGCGAGAGACCTCCTACGAGCAGTACTTC CASSSALQRETSYEQYF
- TRBJ2-4 TRBV21-1 - TGTGCCAGCAGCAAATGCTTCCCTCACTTAGCCAAAAACATTCAGTACTTC CASSKCFPHLAKNIQYF
- TRBJ2-1 TRBV20-1 once TGCAGTGCTAGGATACAGGCTGGAAAAAATGAGCAGTTCTTC CSARIQAGKNEQFF
- TRBJ1-6 TRBV12-3/TRBV12-4 few TGTGCCAGCAGTTTATATCCCGACACCTTACGCGATTCACCCCTCCACTTT CASSLYPDTLRDSPLHF
- TRBJ2-7 TRBV21-1 - TGTGCCAGCACCCAATTGTCAGGGGATTCCTACGAGCAGTACTTC CASTQLSGDSYEQYF
- TRBJ2-5 TRBV12-3/TRBV12-4 many TGTGCCAGCAGTGTATCCCCGCCTGGGACCCAGTACTTC CASSVSPPGTQYF
TRBD1 TRBJ1-1 TRBV20-1 once TGCAGTGCTAGAGATCAGGCAGGGGGGGCCACTGAAGCTTTCTTT CSARDQAGGATEAFF
TRBD2 TRBJ2-7 TRBV29-1 - TGCAGCGTTGAAGATTTCCCGACTAGCGGGAGCCACGAGCAGTACTTC CSVEDFPTSGSHEQYF
TRBD2 TRBJ2-1 TRBV27 - TGTGCCAGCAGCCGAACTAGCGGGAGGAGCAATGAGCAGTTCTTC CASSRTSGRSNEQFF
- TRBJ2-7 TRBV20-1 many TGCAGTGCTAGAGATCTTGGCAGGGGTAACGAGCAGTACTTC CSARDLGRGNEQYF
- TRBJ2-4 TRBV14 few TGTGCCAGCAGCCCTCGGACCTCTTCAGCCAATGGCATTCAGTACTTC CASSPRTSSANGIQYF
- TRBJ2-1 TRBV20-1 - TGCAGTGCTAAAGGTATTAGCGCCTTAAACAATGAGCAGTTCTTC CSAKGISALNNEQFF
TRBD1 TRBJ1-2 TRBV4-3 - TGCGCCAGCAGCGGGCCGGGACAGGGATCCTATGGCTACACCTTC CASSGPGQGSYGYTF
TRBD2 TRBJ2-3 TRBV27 many TGTGCCAGCAGTTTGTCAGCGGGAGTGGGAGATACGCAGTATTTT CASSLSAGVGDTQYF
- TRBJ2-5 TRBV20-1 many TGCAGTGCTAGTGGCCAGGGCGGGGAGACCCAGTACTTC CSASGQGGETQYF
- TRBJ2-6 TRBV4-3 few TGCGCCAGCAGCCAAGATGTGGCAGGGGTTACCGGGGCCAACGTCCTGACTTTC CASSQDVAGVTGANVLTF
TRBD1 TRBJ1-2 TRBV5-5 - TGTGCCAGCAGCTTACGGACAGGGAGAGGCTACACCTTC CASSLRTGRGYTF
TRBD1 TRBJ2-1 TRBV29-1 - TGCAGCGTTGAAAAAGCGCCGGGACAGGTGTTCTTC CSVEKAPGQVFF